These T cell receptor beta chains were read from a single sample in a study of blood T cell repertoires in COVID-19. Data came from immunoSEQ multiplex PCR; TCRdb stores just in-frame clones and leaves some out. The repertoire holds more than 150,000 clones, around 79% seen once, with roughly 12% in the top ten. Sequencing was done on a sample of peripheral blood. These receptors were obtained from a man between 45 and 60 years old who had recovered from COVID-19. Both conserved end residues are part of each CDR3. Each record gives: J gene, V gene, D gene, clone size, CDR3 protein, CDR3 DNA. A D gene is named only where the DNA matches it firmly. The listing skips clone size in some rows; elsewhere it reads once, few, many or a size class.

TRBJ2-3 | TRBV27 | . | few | CACGSNGLSDTQYF | TGTGCCTGCGGATCGAACGGACTTTCAGATACGCAGTATTTT
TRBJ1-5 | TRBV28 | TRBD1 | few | CASSSTGTGNQPQHF | TGTGCCAGCAGTTCCACCGGGACAGGGAACCAGCCCCAGCATTTT
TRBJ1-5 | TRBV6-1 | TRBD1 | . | CASSDGQGIFPQHF | TGTGCCAGCAGTGACGGACAGGGAATTTTTCCCCAGCATTTT
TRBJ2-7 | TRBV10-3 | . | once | CAISDRDYYEQYF | TGTGCCATCAGTGACAGGGATTACTACGAGCAGTACTTC
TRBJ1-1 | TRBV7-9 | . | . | CASSPSGHPNTEAFF | TGTGCCAGCAGCCCATCGGGACACCCGAACACTGAAGCTTTCTTT
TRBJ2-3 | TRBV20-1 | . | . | CSASPQSVLSIRTDTQYF | TGCAGTGCTAGTCCTCAATCCGTACTCTCTATCCGCACAGATACGCAGTATTTT
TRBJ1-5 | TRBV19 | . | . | CASSLIQGSNQPQHF | TGTGCCAGTAGCTTAATACAGGGTAGCAATCAGCCCCAGCATTTT
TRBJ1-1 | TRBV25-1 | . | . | CASSEYGSPEAFF | TGTGCCAGCAGTGAATATGGCAGTCCTGAAGCTTTCTTT
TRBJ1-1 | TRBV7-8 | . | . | CASSPSGTSEAFF | TGTGCCAGCAGCCCCTCCGGGACATCTGAAGCTTTCTTT
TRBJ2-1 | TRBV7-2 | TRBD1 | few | CASSSRFGQAQFF | TGTGCCAGCAGTTCTCGCTTCGGACAGGCGCAGTTCTTC
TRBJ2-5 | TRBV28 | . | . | CASSGGYHQETQYF | TGTGCCAGCAGTGGAGGGTACCACCAAGAGACCCAGTACTTC
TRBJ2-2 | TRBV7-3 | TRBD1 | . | CASSLNQGDTGELFF | TGTGCCAGCAGCTTAAACCAGGGGGACACCGGGGAGCTGTTTTTT
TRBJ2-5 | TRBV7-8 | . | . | CASSLGQGVQETQYF | TGTGCCAGCAGCTTAGGGCAAGGGGTCCAAGAGACCCAGTACTTC
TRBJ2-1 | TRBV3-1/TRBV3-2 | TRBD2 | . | CASSRVLAQREQFF | TGTGCCAGCAGCCGTGTACTAGCGCAGCGGGAGCAGTTCTTC
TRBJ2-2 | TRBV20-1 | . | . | CSASTSGWTGELFF | TGCAGTGCTAGTACTAGTGGGTGGACCGGGGAGCTGTTTTTT
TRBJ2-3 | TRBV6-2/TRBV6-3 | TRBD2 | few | CASSYPLAGGLPDTQYF | TGTGCCAGCAGTTACCCCCTAGCGGGAGGGCTCCCAGATACGCAGTATTTT
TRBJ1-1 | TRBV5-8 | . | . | CASSLVTRVHGTEAFF | TGTGCCAGCAGCTTGGTTACGAGGGTTCACGGCACTGAAGCTTTCTTT
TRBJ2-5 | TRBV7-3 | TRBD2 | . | CASSTRLAGGQETQYF | TGTGCCAGCAGCACTAGACTAGCGGGAGGGCAAGAGACCCAGTACTTC
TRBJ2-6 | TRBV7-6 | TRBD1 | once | CASSHNGRARTGDHSGANVLTF | TGTGCCAGCAGCCATAATGGTCGCGCTCGGACAGGGGACCACTCTGGGGCCAACGTCCTGACTTTC
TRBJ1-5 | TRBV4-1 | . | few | CASSYRDSVTGNQPQHF | TGCGCCAGCAGCTACCGAGACTCAGTGACGGGCAATCAGCCCCAGCATTTT
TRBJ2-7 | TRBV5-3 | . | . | CARSLWLSYEQYF | TGTGCCAGAAGCTTGTGGCTTTCCTACGAGCAGTACTTC
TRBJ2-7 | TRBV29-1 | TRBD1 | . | CSVNTPQGAGYEQYF | TGCAGCGTTAACACCCCACAGGGGGCGGGGTACGAGCAGTACTTC
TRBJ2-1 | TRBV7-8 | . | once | CASSLGGRSSYNEQFF | TGTGCCAGCAGCTTGGGGGGGCGGTCGTCCTACAATGAGCAGTTCTTC
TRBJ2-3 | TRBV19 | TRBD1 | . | CASSPGTGGGTDTQYF | TGTGCCAGTAGTCCCGGGACAGGGGGCGGCACAGATACGCAGTATTTT
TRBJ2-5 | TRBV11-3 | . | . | CASSLNFIETQYF | TGTGCCAGCAGCTTAAACTTTATCGAGACCCAGTACTTC
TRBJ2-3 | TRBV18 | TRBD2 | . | CASSPSGVSTDTQYF | TGTGCCAGCTCCCCTAGCGGGGTTAGCACAGATACGCAGTATTTT
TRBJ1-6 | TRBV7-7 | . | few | CASSLGGQSNSPLHF | TGTGCCAGCAGCTTAGGCGGACAGTCAAATTCACCCCTCCACTTT
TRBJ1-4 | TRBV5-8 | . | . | CASSLFQAATNEKLFF | TGTGCCAGCAGCTTATTCCAGGCAGCAACTAATGAAAAACTGTTTTTT
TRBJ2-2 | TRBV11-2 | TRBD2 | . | CASSPRLASGELFF | TGTGCCAGCAGCCCTAGACTAGCCTCCGGGGAGCTGTTTTTT
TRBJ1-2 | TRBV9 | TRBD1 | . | CASSVVQGGTGGYTF | TGTGCCAGCAGCGTGGTGCAGGGGGGAACTGGCGGCTACACCTTC
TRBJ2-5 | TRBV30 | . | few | CAWIFRGLAEETQYF | TGTGCCTGGATCTTCCGAGGCTTAGCTGAGGAGACCCAGTACTTC
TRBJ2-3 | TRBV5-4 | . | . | CANQRPVGEGSSTDTQYF | TGTGCCAACCAGCGACCGGTGGGAGAGGGTTCTAGCACAGATACGCAGTATTTT
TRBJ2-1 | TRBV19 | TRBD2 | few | CASSMPSGLAGVPDEQFF | TGTGCCAGTAGTATGCCCTCGGGACTAGCGGGAGTCCCCGATGAGCAGTTCTTC
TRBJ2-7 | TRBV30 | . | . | CAWNRGSDEQYF | TGTGCCTGGAATCGGGGGTCGGACGAGCAGTACTTC
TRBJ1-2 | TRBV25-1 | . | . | CASSEVETAYGYTF | TGTGCCAGCAGTGAAGTGGAGACAGCCTATGGCTACACCTTC
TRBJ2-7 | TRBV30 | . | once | CAWSGGGPSTEQYF | TGTGCCTGGAGTGGTGGGGGCCCTTCGACCGAGCAGTACTTC
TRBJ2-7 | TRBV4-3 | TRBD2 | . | CASSQGRGLAYEQYF | TGCGCCAGCAGCCAAGGAAGGGGACTAGCCTACGAGCAGTACTTC
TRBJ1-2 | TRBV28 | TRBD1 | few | CASSPIGQDNYGYTF | TGTGCCAGCAGTCCCATCGGACAGGATAACTATGGCTACACCTTC
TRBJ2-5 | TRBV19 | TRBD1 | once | CASSPWTGQETQYF | TGTGCCAGTAGTCCATGGACAGGCCAAGAGACCCAGTACTTC
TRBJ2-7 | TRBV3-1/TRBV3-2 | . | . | CASSRRTDYEQYF | TGTGCCAGCAGCCGCAGGACAGACTACGAGCAGTACTTC
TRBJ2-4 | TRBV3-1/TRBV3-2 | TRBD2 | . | CASSNGREGLQYF | TGTGCCAGCAGCAACGGACGGGAGGGGCTTCAGTACTTC
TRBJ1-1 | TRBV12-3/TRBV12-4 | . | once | CASSSSVNTEAFF | TGTGCCAGCAGTTCCAGTGTGAACACTGAAGCTTTCTTT
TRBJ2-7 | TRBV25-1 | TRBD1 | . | CASSSMGTGSSYEQYF | TGTGCCAGCAGCAGTATGGGGACAGGAAGCTCCTACGAGCAGTACTTC
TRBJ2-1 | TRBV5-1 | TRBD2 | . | CASSLLAGVSNEQFF | TGCGCCAGCAGCTTGTTAGCGGGAGTAAGCAATGAGCAGTTCTTC
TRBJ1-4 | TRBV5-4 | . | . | CASSLQGIGYEKLFF | TGTGCCAGCAGCTTACAGGGTATTGGTTATGAAAAACTGTTTTTT
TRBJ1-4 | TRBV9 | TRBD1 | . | CASSVMGQGNEKLFF | TGTGCCAGCAGCGTGATGGGACAGGGGAATGAAAAACTGTTTTTT
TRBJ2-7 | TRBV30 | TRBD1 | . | CAWSDGGTGVAEQYF | TGTGCCTGGAGTGACGGTGGGACAGGGGTTGCCGAGCAGTACTTC
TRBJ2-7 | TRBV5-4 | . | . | CASTFDRTTSYEQYF | TGTGCCAGCACCTTCGACAGGACCACCTCCTACGAGCAGTACTTC
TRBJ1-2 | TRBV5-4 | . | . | CASSKGDLLTGYTF | TGTGCCAGCAGCAAAGGGGACTTACTTACGGGCTACACCTTC
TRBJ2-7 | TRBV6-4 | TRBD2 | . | CASSEHASGTSSYEQYF | TGTGCCAGCAGTGAGCATGCTAGCGGGACCAGCTCCTACGAGCAGTACTTC
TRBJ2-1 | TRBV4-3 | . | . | CASSQDGRVTDEQFF | TGCGCCAGCAGCCAAGATGGTCGGGTGACGGATGAGCAGTTCTTC